This T cell receptor (beta chain) was obtained from a study of T cell repertoires in cytomegalovirus infection. On the study more broadly: Well-studied HLA-B-restricted CMV epitopes were used in the study alongside recently identified HLA-C-restricted ones.

Comment on this clonotype: As yet, its antigen is unknown.

Whole-study findings and limits: Accumulated public TCR beta family frequency recognized individuals carrying CMV together with the relevant HLA. Dominating the ex vivo response were TCR beta clonotypes that were CMV-specific and HLA-C-restricted.

TCRdb re-derived calls from the reads in MiXCR, one entry per CDR3 protein. The sample lists some 900,000 distinct CDR3 sequences, approximately 32% occurring once. CDR1 and CDR2 (germline): DFQATT, SNEGSKA (reference sequence). The V gene end was trimmed by 1 base and the J gene end by 7 bases; junction bases not matched to a gene: 22. The CDR3 has 19 residues. The receptor's source is a human donor in good health (CMV status not recorded). Some clones in this sample may be carry-over from other donors' samples. Sequenced material: cultured CD8+ T cells from PBMCs, taken from culture after CMV antigen stimulation. The V and J genes are TRBV20-1 and TRBJ2-1; 7 nucleotides agree with TRBD2. The CDR3 loop reads CSARVFIWGSRGGRNEQFF. The CDR3 coding sequence is TGCAGTGCTAGAGTATTTATTTGGGGGTCAAGGGGAGGGAGGAATGAGCAGTTCTTC.